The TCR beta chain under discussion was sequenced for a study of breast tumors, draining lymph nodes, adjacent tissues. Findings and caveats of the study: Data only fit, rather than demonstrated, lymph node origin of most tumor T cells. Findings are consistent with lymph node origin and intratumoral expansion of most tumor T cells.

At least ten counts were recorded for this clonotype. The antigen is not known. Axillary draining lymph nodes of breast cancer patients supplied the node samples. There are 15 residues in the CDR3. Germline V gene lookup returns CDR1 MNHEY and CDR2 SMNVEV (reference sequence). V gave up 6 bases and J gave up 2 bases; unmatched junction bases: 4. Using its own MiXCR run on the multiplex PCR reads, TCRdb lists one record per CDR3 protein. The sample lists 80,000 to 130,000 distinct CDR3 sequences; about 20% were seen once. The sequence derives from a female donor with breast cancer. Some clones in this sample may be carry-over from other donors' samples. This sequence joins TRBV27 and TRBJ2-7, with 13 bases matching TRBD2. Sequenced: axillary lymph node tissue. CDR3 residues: CASRHGTSGAYEQYF. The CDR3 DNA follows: TGTGCCAGCAGGCATGGGACTAGCGGGGCCTACGAGCAGTACTTC.